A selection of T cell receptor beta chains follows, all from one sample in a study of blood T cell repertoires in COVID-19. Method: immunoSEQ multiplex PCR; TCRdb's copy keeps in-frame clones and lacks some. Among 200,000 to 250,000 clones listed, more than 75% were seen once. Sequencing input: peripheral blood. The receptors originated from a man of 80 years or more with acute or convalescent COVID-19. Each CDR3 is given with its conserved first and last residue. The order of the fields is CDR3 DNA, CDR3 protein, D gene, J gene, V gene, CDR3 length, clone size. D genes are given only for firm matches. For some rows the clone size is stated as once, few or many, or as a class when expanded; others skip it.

CDR3nt: TGTGCCAGCAAGACCGGGACTAGCCCCAATGAGCAGTTCTTC
CDR3aa: CASKTGTSPNEQFF
d_gene: TRBD2
j_gene: TRBJ2-1
v_gene: TRBV2
len: 14
abundance: NA

CDR3nt: TGTGCCAGCAGCTTAACAGGGGATAACACTGAAGCTTTCTTT
CDR3aa: CASSLTGDNTEAFF
d_gene: TRBD1
j_gene: TRBJ1-1
v_gene: TRBV7-6
len: 14
abundance: NA

CDR3nt: TGTGCCAGCACCAAAGACGGCCGACAGAAATTCACAGATACGCAGTATTTT
CDR3aa: CASTKDGRQKFTDTQYF
d_gene: NA
j_gene: TRBJ2-3
v_gene: TRBV11-2
len: 17
abundance: NA

CDR3nt: TGTGCCAGTAGTCAGACTAGCGGGGGCACAGATACGCAGTATTTT
CDR3aa: CASSQTSGGTDTQYF
d_gene: TRBD2
j_gene: TRBJ2-3
v_gene: TRBV19
len: 15
abundance: NA

CDR3nt: TGTGCCAGCAGCTTGATGGGACTAGCGGACACCGGGGAGCTGTTTTTT
CDR3aa: CASSLMGLADTGELFF
d_gene: TRBD2
j_gene: TRBJ2-2
v_gene: TRBV11-2
len: 16
abundance: once

CDR3nt: TGCGCCAGCAGGGACACCGTCCTTCGGGGGACGGTGTATGAGCAGTTCTTC
CDR3aa: CASRDTVLRGTVYEQFF
d_gene: NA
j_gene: TRBJ2-1
v_gene: TRBV5-1
len: 17
abundance: NA

CDR3nt: TGTGCCAGCAGCCTCCCGGGACTAGCGGGAGCCTACGAGCAGTACTTC
CDR3aa: CASSLPGLAGAYEQYF
d_gene: TRBD2
j_gene: TRBJ2-7
v_gene: TRBV3-1/TRBV3-2
len: 16
abundance: NA

CDR3nt: TGTGCCAGCAGCCGAGTAAGAGAGACCCAGTACTTC
CDR3aa: CASSRVRETQYF
d_gene: NA
j_gene: TRBJ2-5
v_gene: TRBV3-1/TRBV3-2
len: 12
abundance: NA

CDR3nt: TGTGCCAGCAGTTCACATTATAACACAGATACGCAGTATTTT
CDR3aa: CASSSHYNTDTQYF
d_gene: NA
j_gene: TRBJ2-3
v_gene: TRBV27
len: 14
abundance: NA

CDR3nt: TGTGCCAGCAGCTTACCGGCTAGCGGGACCACAGATACGCAGTATTTT
CDR3aa: CASSLPASGTTDTQYF
d_gene: TRBD2
j_gene: TRBJ2-3
v_gene: TRBV11-3
len: 16
abundance: NA

CDR3nt: TGTGCCAGCAGCATACAGGGGCAACAAGAGACCCAGTACTTC
CDR3aa: CASSIQGQQETQYF
d_gene: TRBD1
j_gene: TRBJ2-5
v_gene: TRBV5-8
len: 14
abundance: NA

CDR3nt: TGTGCCAGTAGTATCCAACGGGAGACCCAGTACTTC
CDR3aa: CASSIQRETQYF
d_gene: NA
j_gene: TRBJ2-5
v_gene: TRBV19
len: 12
abundance: NA

CDR3nt: TGTGCCAGCAGCTTCGGACAGGGGCTAAGCTCCTATAATTCACCCCTCCACTTT
CDR3aa: CASSFGQGLSSYNSPLHF
d_gene: TRBD1
j_gene: TRBJ1-6
v_gene: TRBV5-5
len: 18
abundance: NA

CDR3nt: TGTGCCAGCAGCTTAGGAGTCGGAGGGGAAAGTCACGAAAAACTGTTTTTT
CDR3aa: CASSLGVGGESHEKLFF
d_gene: NA
j_gene: TRBJ1-4
v_gene: TRBV7-8
len: 17
abundance: NA

CDR3nt: TGCGCCAGCAGCTTGGGTGTGACAGGGGGGTCCCGTGGCACCGGGGAGCTGTTTTTT
CDR3aa: CASSLGVTGGSRGTGELFF
d_gene: TRBD1
j_gene: TRBJ2-2
v_gene: TRBV5-1
len: 19
abundance: NA

CDR3nt: TGTGCCAGCAGTTACTCCCATCAATCTAGCAATCAGCCCCAGCATTTT
CDR3aa: CASSYSHQSSNQPQHF
d_gene: NA
j_gene: TRBJ1-5
v_gene: TRBV6-5
len: 16
abundance: NA

CDR3nt: TGTGCCAGCAGCTTAGCGCTCAGGGGGGGCACAGATACGCAGTATTTT
CDR3aa: CASSLALRGGTDTQYF
d_gene: NA
j_gene: TRBJ2-3
v_gene: TRBV7-2
len: 16
abundance: NA

CDR3nt: TGTGCCAGCAGTGAATTCGAGACTAGCTCCTACGAGCAGTACTTC
CDR3aa: CASSEFETSSYEQYF
d_gene: NA
j_gene: TRBJ2-7
v_gene: TRBV2
len: 15
abundance: NA

CDR3nt: TGTGCCAGCATCCGACAGGGGGCGCGGAACACCGGGGAGCTGTTTTTT
CDR3aa: CASIRQGARNTGELFF
d_gene: TRBD1
j_gene: TRBJ2-2
v_gene: TRBV28
len: 16
abundance: NA

CDR3nt: TGTGCCAGCAGCCAAGAGACAAACTCTGGAAACACCATATATTTT
CDR3aa: CASSQETNSGNTIYF
d_gene: NA
j_gene: TRBJ1-3
v_gene: TRBV3-1/TRBV3-2
len: 15
abundance: NA

CDR3nt: TGTGCCAGCAGCCCACGGACTAGCGCGGGAAACCCCTACAATGAGCAGTTCTTC
CDR3aa: CASSPRTSAGNPYNEQFF
d_gene: TRBD2
j_gene: TRBJ2-1
v_gene: TRBV9
len: 18
abundance: NA

CDR3nt: TGTGCCAGCAGCTTTTTCAGCGGAGGAGGTAATGAGCAGTTCTTC
CDR3aa: CASSFFSGGGNEQFF
d_gene: NA
j_gene: TRBJ2-1
v_gene: TRBV7-9
len: 15
abundance: NA

CDR3nt: TGTGCCAGCTCACCACCGGGGACAGTGGGAAACACCATATATTTT
CDR3aa: CASSPPGTVGNTIYF
d_gene: TRBD1
j_gene: TRBJ1-3
v_gene: TRBV18
len: 15
abundance: NA

CDR3nt: TGCAGCGTTGATGGTGGTAGCGGGAGTCCGGATACGCAGTATTTT
CDR3aa: CSVDGGSGSPDTQYF
d_gene: TRBD2
j_gene: TRBJ2-3
v_gene: TRBV29-1
len: 15
abundance: NA

CDR3nt: TGTGCCAGCAGTATGTCTAGCGCCCCAATCCAAGAGACCCAGTACTTC
CDR3aa: CASSMSSAPIQETQYF
d_gene: NA
j_gene: TRBJ2-5
v_gene: TRBV25-1
len: 16
abundance: NA

CDR3nt: TGTGCCAGCGGAGGACTCATGAACACTGAAGCTTTCTTT
CDR3aa: CASGGLMNTEAFF
d_gene: NA
j_gene: TRBJ1-1
v_gene: TRBV25-1
len: 13
abundance: NA

CDR3nt: TGTGCCAGCAGTGCTACCGGGACAGGGTATCAGCCCCAGCATTTT
CDR3aa: CASSATGTGYQPQHF
d_gene: TRBD1
j_gene: TRBJ1-5
v_gene: TRBV28
len: 15
abundance: NA

CDR3nt: TGTGCCAGCTCACCACCGGGACACACTAGCAATCAGCCCCAGCATTTT
CDR3aa: CASSPPGHTSNQPQHF
d_gene: NA
j_gene: TRBJ1-5
v_gene: TRBV18
len: 16
abundance: NA

CDR3nt: TGTGCCAGCATTAAAGCGGGGCCTTCCTACAATGAGCAGTTCTTC
CDR3aa: CASIKAGPSYNEQFF
d_gene: TRBD2
j_gene: TRBJ2-1
v_gene: TRBV28
len: 15
abundance: NA

CDR3nt: TGTGCCAGCTCGCCGACAGGCGCTAATAATTCACCCCTCCACTTT
CDR3aa: CASSPTGANNSPLHF
d_gene: NA
j_gene: TRBJ1-6
v_gene: TRBV2
len: 15
abundance: NA

CDR3nt: TGCGCCAGCAGCCCAACGGGACAGTCCTTCGGCGAGCAGTACTTC
CDR3aa: CASSPTGQSFGEQYF
d_gene: TRBD1
j_gene: TRBJ2-7
v_gene: TRBV5-1
len: 15
abundance: NA

CDR3nt: TGTGCCAGCAGCTTAGGTACAGTCTCTGGAAACACCATATATTTT
CDR3aa: CASSLGTVSGNTIYF
d_gene: NA
j_gene: TRBJ1-3
v_gene: TRBV5-6
len: 15
abundance: NA

CDR3nt: TGTGCCAGCAGTTTGCAGAGGGACACCGGGGAGCTGTTTTTT
CDR3aa: CASSLQRDTGELFF
d_gene: NA
j_gene: TRBJ2-2
v_gene: TRBV27
len: 14
abundance: NA

CDR3nt: TGTGCCAGTAGTCCAAAGGACAGGGGGAGTATTCAGCCCCAGCATTTT
CDR3aa: CASSPKDRGSIQPQHF
d_gene: TRBD1
j_gene: TRBJ1-5
v_gene: TRBV19
len: 16
abundance: NA

CDR3nt: TGTGCCAGCAGCTTAACGGGGGCTATGAACACTGAAGCTTTCTTT
CDR3aa: CASSLTGAMNTEAFF
d_gene: NA
j_gene: TRBJ1-1
v_gene: TRBV7-3
len: 15
abundance: NA

CDR3nt: TGTGCCAGCAGCTTAGTTCCAGGGAACACTGAAGCTTTCTTT
CDR3aa: CASSLVPGNTEAFF
d_gene: NA
j_gene: TRBJ1-1
v_gene: TRBV11-3
len: 14
abundance: NA

CDR3nt: TGTGCCAGCAGCTCGACGGGAAACTATGGCTACACCTTC
CDR3aa: CASSSTGNYGYTF
d_gene: NA
j_gene: TRBJ1-2
v_gene: TRBV11-1
len: 13
abundance: NA

CDR3nt: TGTGCCAGCAGTTCCCCCGCGAGCGCACGGGAGACCCAGTACTTC
CDR3aa: CASSSPASARETQYF
d_gene: NA
j_gene: TRBJ2-5
v_gene: TRBV6-6
len: 15
abundance: NA